Listed here are 28 T cell receptor beta chains from one sample, sequenced in a study of shared clonotypes between healthy human individuals. This table comes from immunoSEQ multiplex PCR, and its TCRdb copy is limited to in-frame clones, with some not included. The profile shows about 480,000 clones, 60% to 85% of them singletons. The sample was PBMCs. Every receptor here comes from a woman between 40 and 50 years old in good health. Some clones in this sample may be carry-over from other donors' samples.

V and J are TRBV19 and TRBJ2-7; D gene uncertain. CDR1 is LNHDA and CDR2 is SQIVND in the germline V gene (reference sequence). The CDR3 runs 13 residues. V was trimmed by 0 bases and J by 3 bases, leaving 6 bases between them. The CDR3 loop is CASSIDRNYEQYF. CDR3 DNA sequence: TGTGCCAGTAGTATAGATCGGAACTACGAGCAGTACTTC.

This rearrangement joins TRBV6-1 to TRBJ2-7; TRBD1 or TRBD2 may be the D gene (6 bases each). Germline lookup yields CDR1 MNHNS and CDR2 SASEGT. The CDR3 contains 11 residues. V was shortened by 6 bases and J by 12 bases, with 15 bases between the two germline ends. CDR3 sequence (DNA): TGTGCCAGCAGCACCGTAGGGGGGACGTACTTC. Translation: CASSTVGGTYF.

This clone was observed a few times. The chain has TRBV5-4 and TRBJ2-2; D ambiguous. This CDR3 is 14 amino acids long. The germline V and J ends were trimmed by 4 bases and 6 bases, with 13 bases remaining between them. Germline loops: CDR1 SGHNT, CDR2 YYREEE (reference sequence). This CDR3 is CASSRTDPAGELFF. As DNA, the CDR3 is TGTGCCAGCAGCCGTACCGACCCGGCCGGGGAGCTGTTTTTT.

CDR3 sequence reads: CSAGVTEAFF. The CDR3 DNA sequence: TGCAGCGCGGGGGTCACTGAAGCTTTCTTT. The J gene is TRBJ1-1, the V gene TRBV29-1; D possibly corresponds to TRBD1 (5 bases). V lost 7 bases and J lost 4, with 7 bases in between. The germline CDR1 and CDR2 sequences are SQVTM and ANQGSEA. The CDR3 runs 10 residues.

This clone has only a few counts. This chain uses TRBV30 with TRBJ1-2, with 8 bases lining up with TRBD1. V was clipped by 4 bases and J by 0 bases; unmatched bases: 10. The CDR3 totals 16 residues. Looked up from germline, CDR1 is GTSNPN and CDR2 is SVGIG (reference sequence). The CDR3 bases are TGTGCCTGGACCCTGACAGGGGAGGCCCCTAACTATGGCTACACCTTC. Translating gives CAWTLTGEAPNYGYTF.

This chain uses TRBV7-2 with TRBJ2-5, with no clear D. V was pared by 5 bases and J by 5 bases, with 15 bases between. This CDR3 region has 14 residues. The V gene's germline CDR1 is SGHTA and CDR2 FQGNSA. As DNA, the CDR3 is TGTGCCAGCAGCCGGCGGACGGTTGGGGAGACCCAGTACTTC. It translates to CASSRRTVGETQYF. Full variable domain (rest looked up from reference TRBV7-2 and TRBJ2-5): GAGVSQSPSNKVTEKGKDVELRCDPISGHTALYWYRQSLGQGLEFLIYFQGNSAPDKSGLPSDRFSAERTGGSVSTLTIQRTQQEDSAVYLCASSRRTVGETQYFGPGTRLLVL.

The chain has TRBV30 and TRBJ1-2; no reliable D call. Per germline, CDR1 GTSNPN and CDR2 SVGIG (reference sequence). The CDR3 sequence is 13 residues long. The ends were cut back, 2 bases at V and 8 bases at J, with 15 bases in the middle. The DNA of the CDR3 is TGTGCCTGGAGTCCCCGAAGCATAGGGGGCTACACCTTC. It codes for CAWSPRSIGGYTF.

The chain couples TRBV11-2 to TRBJ2-7; possible D gene TRBD2, 6 bases. The CDR3 is 15 amino acids. The V gene's germline CDR1 is SGHAT and CDR2 FQNNGV. V was trimmed by 0 bases and J by 6 bases, leaving 15 bases between them. CDR3 in amino acids: CASSLEGGKASEQYF. CDR3 nucleotide sequence: TGTGCCAGCAGCTTAGAGGGCGGGAAGGCCTCCGAGCAGTACTTC. Full variable domain (remainder filled in from reference TRBV11-2 and TRBJ2-7): EAGVAQSPRYKIIEKRQSVAFWCNPISGHATLYWYQQILGQGPKLLIQFQNNGVVDDSQLPKDRFSAERLKGVDSTLKIQPAKLEDSAVYLCASSLEGGKASEQYFGPGTRLTVT.

This sequence joins TRBV7-3 and TRBJ1-1; D uncertain. CDR1 is SGHTA, CDR2 FQGTGA, per germline. The CDR3 loop spans 14 amino acids. With 5 bases removed from V and 2 bases from J, the gap between germline ends came to 12 bases. The CDR3 DNA follows: TGTGCCAGCAGCCCATATGTAGCAAACACTGAAGCTTTCTTT. Translation gives CASSPYVANTEAFF.

V gene TRBV7-2 combines with J gene TRBJ2-7; maybe TRBD2 (6 bases). The CDR3 spans 15 residues. V lost 1 base to trimming and J lost 7 bases, with 17 bases between them. Germline-derived CDR1 and CDR2 are SGHTA and FQGNSA. The CDR3 DNA reads TGTGCCAGCAGCTTAGGGCCTAGCGATGGCCTGGAGCAGTACTTC. Translated: CASSLGPSDGLEQYF.

In regard to this clone: Within the sample, other DNA sequences also encode this same CDR3. This chain uses TRBV5-1 with TRBJ2-3; D could derive from TRBD1 or TRBD2 (5 bases each). The V end was cut by 0 bases, the J end by 1 base, with 9 bases between. This CDR3 has 15 amino acids. CDR1 SGHRS and CDR2 YFSETQ come from the germline V gene. The CDR3 is CASSLVGDGTDTQYF. CDR3 sequence (DNA): TGCGCCAGCAGCTTGGTGGGGGATGGCACAGATACGCAGTATTTT.

The chain employs TRBV18 and TRBJ1-2, with D tentatively TRBD1 (6 bases). The CDR3 contains 15 residues. With 3 bases removed from V and 6 bases from J, the gap between germline ends came to 17 bases. The germline gives CDR1 KGHSH, CDR2 LQKENI. DNA of the CDR3: TGTGCCAGCTCACCCGAACAGGGACCGATTAATGGCTACACCTTC. This gives the protein CASSPEQGPINGYTF.

This clone was recorded only once. V gene TRBV7-9 combines with J gene TRBJ2-3; perhaps TRBD2 as D (5 bases). CDR3 length equals 17 residues. Trimming removed 3 bases from V and 0 bases from J, with 16 bases in between. The germline V gene has CDR1 SEHNR and CDR2 FQNEAQ (reference sequence). Written as DNA, the CDR3 is TGTGCCAGCAGCTTCGGGGTGAGTCACCCTAGCACAGATACGCAGTATTTT. It specifies CASSFGVSHPSTDTQYF.

A few counts support this clone. J is TRBJ1-2 and V is TRBV6-1, with no clear D. The CDR3 loop spans 12 amino acids. The V gene lost 5 bases and the J gene lost 2 bases, with 6 bases spanning the gap. CDR1 and CDR2 (germline): MNHNS, SASEGT. The DNA of the CDR3 is TGTGCCAGCAGTTCTAACAACTATGGCTACACCTTC. Its translation is CASSSNNYGYTF.

J is TRBJ2-5 and V is TRBV11-2, with D possibly being TRBD2 (6 bases). The CDR3 has 14 amino acids. V was trimmed by 1 base and J by 7 bases, leaving 13 bases between them. The germline CDR1 and CDR2 sequences are SGHAT and FQNNGV. The CDR3 DNA is TGTGCCAGCAGCTTAGGGACCGGGGGTCGGACCCAGTACTTC. Residues: CASSLGTGGRTQYF.

The gene calls are TRBV6-1 and TRBJ1-2; 8 bases match TRBD1. The CDR3 runs 14 residues. Trimming at V came to 3 bases and at J to 6 bases, leaving 6 bases not matched to a gene. Germline V gives CDR1 MNHNS, CDR2 SASEGT. The CDR3 nucleotides read TGTGCCAGCAGTGATAGAGGGGACAGGAATGGCTACACCTTC. As protein: CASSDRGDRNGYTF.

The rearrangement links TRBV5-1 to TRBJ2-5, with D perhaps matching TRBD2 (5 bases). Germline lookup yields CDR1 SGHRS and CDR2 YFSETQ. This CDR3 comprises 13 residues. V gave up 0 bases and J gave up 5 bases, with 8 bases separating them. The CDR3 nucleotides are TGCGCCAGCAGCTTGGTCCGAGGGGAGACCCAGTACTTC. This sequence encodes CASSLVRGETQYF.

This clone was counted between two and nine times. V and J are TRBV5-1 and TRBJ1-1; 7 bases match TRBD1. With 4 bases clipped from V and 4 bases from J, the junction kept 7 bases outside the gene matches. Germline V gene lookup returns CDR1 SGHRS and CDR2 YFSETQ. This CDR3 spans 14 amino acids. The CDR3 region is CASSQGGYGTEAFF. CDR3 in DNA: TGCGCCAGCAGCCAAGGGGGCTATGGCACTGAAGCTTTCTTT.

This clone has just one count. The rearrangement joins TRBV7-2 to TRBJ2-1, with D possibly TRBD1 on 5 matching bases. The CDR3 has 14 residues. V was clipped by 5 bases and J by 8 bases, with 16 bases between them. CDR1 SGHTA and CDR2 FQGNSA come from the germline V gene. CDR3 protein: CASSQIQGFDEQFF. CDR3 sequence (DNA): TGTGCCAGCAGCCAGATTCAGGGTTTTGATGAGCAGTTCTTC.

Here the CDR3 DNA reads TGTGCCACCAGCAGAGATCTCCCCAACCAGGGGGTGGCCTACGAGCAGTACTTC. Its translation is CATSRDLPNQGVAYEQYF. The chain links TRBV15 to TRBJ2-7; 7 nucleotides align to TRBD1. CDR3 length equals 18 residues. J lost 2 bases, V lost 0 bases, and 13 bases had no gene match. CDR1 is LNHNV and CDR2 is YYDKDF in the germline V gene (reference sequence).

The chain uses TRBV6-1 and TRBJ2-7; D uncertain. The V end lost 4 bases, the J end lost 5 bases, and 15 bases lay between the germline ends. Germline values: CDR1 MNHNS, CDR2 SASEGT. This CDR3 contains 14 residues. CDR3 amino acids: CASSGRNRVHEQYF. The CDR3 nucleotides are TGTGCCAGCAGTGGACGCAATAGAGTCCACGAGCAGTACTTC.

The rearrangement joins TRBV6-1 to TRBJ2-7; TRBD1 matches at 9 bases. Germline V gene sequence: CDR1 MNHNS, CDR2 SASEGT. The CDR3 length is 13 residues. With V trimmed by 6 bases and J by 6 bases, 6 bases remained unmatched. The CDR3 DNA reads TGTGCCAGCAGGTGGGACAGGGTAAGCGAGCAGTACTTC. Protein product: CASRWDRVSEQYF.

The table lists this clone with a count of one. The V call is TRBV13, the J call TRBJ1-2; tentatively, D is TRBD1 (5 bases). Germline loops: CDR1 PRHDT, CDR2 FYEKMQ (reference sequence). The CDR3 sequence is 13 residues long. V was trimmed by 5 bases and J by 3 bases, leaving 10 bases between them. Here the CDR3 reads CASSNRLDYGYTF. The CDR3 coding sequence is TGTGCCAGCAGCAACAGGCTAGACTATGGCTACACCTTC.

A word on this clone: One junction end does not reproduce the germline sequence, and a read error may be involved. DNA for the CDR3: TGTGCTAGCAGCATGGGACTAGCGGGAGCTGATGAGCAGTTCTTC. Protein: CASSMGLAGADEQFF. J is TRBJ2-1 and V is TRBV7-7; 14 bases align to TRBD2. The length of the CDR3 is 15 residues. From germline, CDR1 is SSHAT and CDR2 FNYEAQ (reference sequence).

Only a few counts were recorded for this clone. The chain links TRBV6-5 to TRBJ2-4; D perhaps matches TRBD1 (6 bases). CDR1 is MNHEY, CDR2 SVGAGI, per germline. The CDR3 has 15 amino acids. Trimming removed 5 bases at V and 0 bases at J, with 11 bases between. The CDR3 nucleotides are TGTGCCAGCAGTGCACAGGGCTTAGCCAAAAACATTCAGTACTTC. Its protein product is CASSAQGLAKNIQYF.

The chain joins TRBV10-3 to TRBJ1-5; 9 bases agree with TRBD1. CDR1 is ENHRY and CDR2 is SYGVKD in the germline V gene. The junction had 4 bases not matched to a gene; V was cut back by 6 bases and J by 4 bases. This CDR3 region has 14 residues. CDR3 sequence (DNA): TGTGCCATCAGGGAGACAGGGGGAAATCAGCCCCAGCATTTT. Amino acid sequence: CAIRETGGNQPQHF.

This clone has just a few counts. The V and J genes are TRBV30 and TRBJ1-2; D may be TRBD1 (5 bases). The V gene lost 3 bases and the J gene lost 9 bases, with 17 bases spanning the gap. This CDR3 is 13 amino acids long. Germline V gene data show CDR1 as GTSNPN and CDR2 as SVGIG (reference sequence). The CDR3: CAWRVSGGLRYTF. CDR3 sequence (DNA): TGTGCCTGGAGAGTTTCTGGGGGGTTGCGCTACACCTTC.

This chain joins TRBV19 and TRBJ1-2, with TRBD1 as a possible D gene (6 bases). Trimming pared 6 bases from V and 4 bases from J, leaving 18 bases between. This CDR3 has 15 amino acids. Germline assignment: CDR1 LNHDA and CDR2 SQIVND (reference sequence). CDR3 amino acids: CASSPGGGLSYGYTF. In DNA, the CDR3 is TGTGCCAGTAGCCCAGGAGGGGGGCTAAGCTATGGCTACACCTTC.